The text below deals with one T cell receptor beta chain. Its antigen is unknown. CDR1 and CDR2 from the germline V gene are SGHVS and FNYEAQ. This CDR3 has 19 residues. Trimming removed 1 base from V and 5 bases from J, with 23 bases in between. The sample is drawn from a study of Graves' ophthalmopathy and Graves' hyperthyroidism. Other autoimmune disease, uncontrolled infection, pregnancy and lactation led to exclusion. Study-wide findings and caveats: Its predictions of ophthalmopathy progression gave the model 55% to 71% sensitivity and roughly 72% specificity.

TCR beta CDR3 amplification used RNA transcripts. HTBI primers primed a first-round RT-PCR, and a second-round multiplex PCR followed. TCRdb independently ran MiXCR on the multiplex PCR reads; one entry per CDR3 protein. This table holds 560,000 or so distinct CDR3 sequences, approximately 35% found once. The TCR sequence derives from an adult man with Graves' hyperthyroidism. The J gene is TRBJ2-2, the V gene TRBV7-6; D is perhaps TRBD2 (7 bases). Sequencing was performed on peripheral blood or thyroid tissue (not recorded which). CDR3 sequence: CASSLDRRGGGQGTGELFF. CDR3 nucleotides: TGTGCCAGCAGCTTAGATAGGCGTGGCGGGGGACAAGGAACCGGGGAGCTGTTTTTT.